A selection of T cell receptor beta chains follows, all from one sample in a study of graft-versus-host responses after intestinal transplantation. Using immunoSEQ multiplex PCR, the repertoire was profiled, and TCRdb retains in-frame clones only, with some absent. The sample records some 25,000 clones, roughly 90% being singletons. The sample here was PBMCs, taken 39 to 40 days after intestinal transplant. Source of these receptors: a human patient who received an intestinal transplant, so some T cells may come from the graft donor. Each CDR3 is given with its conserved first and last residue. The D gene is left open where the match is weak. Part of the rows lack a size; the others show once, few, many or a class for expanded clones.

abundance,j_gene,d_gene,v_gene,CDR3nt,CDR3aa
.,TRBJ1-5,.,TRBV7-3,TGTGCCAGCAGCTCCCCCCCATTGGGCAGAGTACTAAATCAGCCCCAGCATTTT,CASSSPPLGRVLNQPQHF
.,TRBJ1-2,.,TRBV7-2,TGTGCCAGCAGCCCTTCTTTTCATAGTAACTATGGCTACACCTTC,CASSPSFHSNYGYTF
once,TRBJ2-7,TRBD1,TRBV6-1,TGTGCCAGCAGTGACTATTGGGACAGGCGCCGCTACGAGCAGTACTTC,CASSDYWDRRRYEQYF
.,TRBJ2-4,.,TRBV7-3,TGTGCCAGCAGCTCTGGGGCAGACCTAGCCAAAAACATTCAGTACTTC,CASSSGADLAKNIQYF
.,TRBJ2-7,.,TRBV6-5,TGTGCCAGCAGTCCTAGGGTGGCCTACGAGCAGTACTTC,CASSPRVAYEQYF
.,TRBJ2-2,TRBD2,TRBV7-3,TGTGCCAGCAGCTTAGGAACCTTGGCGGGAGAGGAGCTGTTTTTT,CASSLGTLAGEELFF
.,TRBJ1-3,.,TRBV2,TGTGCCAGCACCCGAACAGGGAATGGAAACACCATATATTTT,CASTRTGNGNTIYF
.,TRBJ1-4,.,TRBV7-3,TGTGCCAGCAGCTTAAAGATGCGCCCAACTAATGAAAAACTGTTTTTT,CASSLKMRPTNEKLFF
.,TRBJ2-7,TRBD1,TRBV4-3,TGCGCCAGCAGCCAATACTCCGGGACAGGGCGCTACGAGCAGTACTTC,CASSQYSGTGRYEQYF
.,TRBJ2-1,.,TRBV9,TGTGCCAGCAGCGTAGGGTATAGAACCGTTGAGCAGTTCTTC,CASSVGYRTVEQFF
.,TRBJ1-1,.,TRBV9,TGTGCCAGCAGCGTAGCTTACGGTGGAAACACTGAAGCTTTCTTT,CASSVAYGGNTEAFF
.,TRBJ2-1,.,TRBV4-1,TGCGCCAGCAGCCACAGACTTCCCTACAATGAGCAGTTCTTC,CASSHRLPYNEQFF
.,TRBJ1-1,.,TRBV5-8,TGTGCCAGCAGCTTGCGGGTGTCCGGGGACGGGACTTTCTTT,CASSLRVSGDGTFF
.,TRBJ2-3,.,TRBV9,TGTGCCAGCAGCCCGGAGGGGGGGCGTACAGATACGCAGTATTTT,CASSPEGGRTDTQYF
once,TRBJ2-1,TRBD2,TRBV5-1,TGCGCCAGCAGCTTGAAGCTAGCGGGAAGCCTCCCCTACAATGAGCAGTTCTTC,CASSLKLAGSLPYNEQFF
.,TRBJ2-3,.,TRBV4-3,TGCGCCAGCAGCCAAGATGATTTAGCCGATACGCAGTATTTT,CASSQDDLADTQYF
once,TRBJ2-1,.,TRBV7-9,TGTGCCACCCAAAAATACAATGAGCAGTTCTTC,CATQKYNEQFF
.,TRBJ1-2,.,TRBV27,TGTGCCAGCAGTACTCGGGGGGCGCGGGTGTTGAGAGATGGCTACACCTTC,CASSTRGARVLRDGYTF
.,TRBJ1-1,.,TRBV5-1,TGCGCCAGCAGGGTTTCAGGGGAGGACACTGAAGCTTTCTTT,CASRVSGEDTEAFF
once,TRBJ1-1,.,TRBV7-9,TGTGCCAGCAGCTCATGGGAGACCACCCGAGGGGACACTGAAGCTTTCTTT,CASSSWETTRGDTEAFF
.,TRBJ1-2,.,TRBV5-6,TGTGCCAGCAGCTCATATCAGGAAGTCTATGGCTACACCTTC,CASSSYQEVYGYTF
once,TRBJ2-1,TRBD2,TRBV9,TGTGCCAGCAGCGTAGCGGGAGGGTTCTACAATGAGCAGTTCTTC,CASSVAGGFYNEQFF
.,TRBJ1-5,.,TRBV6-5,TGTGCCAGCAGTTACGGTTCTGGGGTACGGCCCCAGCATTTT,CASSYGSGVRPQHF
.,TRBJ2-2,TRBD2,TRBV4-3,TGCGCCAGCAGCCAAGGGCGCACTAGCGGGAGGGTGAACACCGGGGAGCTGTTTTTT,CASSQGRTSGRVNTGELFF
.,TRBJ1-1,.,TRBV6-5,TGTGCCAGCAGTGCTAGACTTCCAAACCCTGAAGCTTTCTTT,CASSARLPNPEAFF
.,TRBJ2-2,TRBD2,TRBV7-2,TGTGCCAGCAGCCACACTATTCTAGCGGGAGTAACCGGGGAGCTGTTTTTT,CASSHTILAGVTGELFF
.,TRBJ1-1,.,TRBV19,TGTGCCAGTAGTATAAACAGGAACACTGAAGCTTTCTTT,CASSINRNTEAFF
.,TRBJ1-5,TRBD1,TRBV28,TGTGCCAGCAGTTTCTACCGGGACAGGGCTTATAGCAATCAGCCCCAGCATTTT,CASSFYRDRAYSNQPQHF
.,TRBJ2-1,.,TRBV7-9,TGTGCCAGCAGCTTAGGTCACCGCGGGTACAATGAGCAGTTCTTC,CASSLGHRGYNEQFF
.,TRBJ2-3,TRBD2,TRBV9,TGTGCCAGCAGCGCAGTTGGGGGACTAGCGGCCACAGATACGCAGTATTTT,CASSAVGGLAATDTQYF
once,TRBJ2-1,TRBD2,TRBV5-1,TGCGCCAGCAGCTCCGAGACTAGCGGGAGGTTCTACAATGAGCAGTTCTTC,CASSSETSGRFYNEQFF
once,TRBJ2-3,TRBD2,TRBV9,TGTGCCAGCAGCCCCTGGACTAGCAGACGCACAGATACGCAGTATTTT,CASSPWTSRRTDTQYF
once,TRBJ2-7,TRBD1,TRBV30,TGTGCCTGGAGTAGGGACAGGGGTTCTGACGAGCAGTACTTC,CAWSRDRGSDEQYF
.,TRBJ2-5,.,TRBV21-1,TGTGCCAGCAGCAAAGCGCCCCGCCCCGACACCCCCCGACTAGCGGGGAGGGTGAAGACCCAGTACTTC,CASSKAPRPDTPRLAGRVKTQYF
.,TRBJ2-7,.,TRBV6-1,TGTGCCAGCAGTGAAAGTCCCTGGCGGACGACCTACGAGCAGTACTTC,CASSESPWRTTYEQYF
.,TRBJ1-2,TRBD1,TRBV28,TGTGCCAGCAGCCACCATTTCCGCTGGACAGGGCGGGCTAACTATGGCTACACCTTC,CASSHHFRWTGRANYGYTF
.,TRBJ1-6,.,TRBV30,TGTGCCTGGAGCGACCTTCCGGGAGGTTCACCCCTCCACTTT,CAWSDLPGGSPLHF
.,TRBJ2-7,.,TRBV27,TGTGCCAGCAGTTTATCGGCTGGGGGGGCCGACTACGAGCAGTACTTC,CASSLSAGGADYEQYF
.,TRBJ1-1,.,TRBV10-3,TGTGCCATCAGGAGCGGGTTCACGGGGAACACTGAAGCTTTCTTT,CAIRSGFTGNTEAFF
.,TRBJ2-7,TRBD1,TRBV6-5,TGTGCCAGCAGCCGGACAGGGTACGAGCAGTACTTC,CASSRTGYEQYF
.,TRBJ2-1,TRBD2,TRBV30,TGTGCCTGGACCACGACTAGCGGGGGAAATGAGCAGTTCTTC,CAWTTTSGGNEQFF
.,TRBJ2-7,TRBD1,TRBV6-5,TGTGCCAGCAGTTACCTCGACAGGGGCAGGTACGAGCAGTACTTC,CASSYLDRGRYEQYF
.,TRBJ1-3,.,TRBV4-3,TGCGCCAGCAGCCAAGCCAAATTCGGAAACACCATATATTTT,CASSQAKFGNTIYF
once,TRBJ2-1,TRBD2,TRBV29-1,TGCAGCGTAAGACTGACTAGCGGGAGGGCCCTCGGCTACAATGAGCAGTTCTTC,CSVRLTSGRALGYNEQFF
.,TRBJ1-2,.,TRBV7-2,TGTGCCAGCAGCTTAGTCGTAGGAAACTATGGCTACACCTTC,CASSLVVGNYGYTF
.,TRBJ2-3,.,TRBV7-9,TGTGCCAGCGGCGCTCCATTGGATACGCAGTATTTT,CASGAPLDTQYF
.,TRBJ2-1,.,TRBV7-2,TGTGCCAGCAGCTTTATTAGAGAGCCGGGCTACAATGAGCAGTTCTTC,CASSFIREPGYNEQFF
.,TRBJ2-1,.,TRBV4-1,TGCGCCAGCAGCCAAGATCTGGGGCCTCCCATAATACTCGAGCAGTTCTTC,CASSQDLGPPIILEQFF
.,TRBJ1-5,TRBD1,TRBV6-6,TGTGCCAGCAGTTCCCAGGGGGGGGATCAGCCCCAGCATTTT,CASSSQGGDQPQHF
.,TRBJ2-3,TRBD2,TRBV5-1,TGCGCCAGCAGCTTGGCGGGAGGGCCAGATACGCAGTATTTT,CASSLAGGPDTQYF
.,TRBJ2-1,.,TRBV9,TGTGCCAGCAGCCCGGGGGCCTCGTCGTCCTACAATGAGCAGTTCTTC,CASSPGASSSYNEQFF
once,TRBJ2-7,.,TRBV7-9,TGTGCCAGCTGCCGCTTCTCCTACGAGCAGTACTTC,CASCRFSYEQYF
.,TRBJ2-7,TRBD2,TRBV5-1,TGCGCCAGCAGCAGGGGGGCAGGTTTAGCGGGAGAGGCCTACGAGCAGTACTTC,CASSRGAGLAGEAYEQYF
few,TRBJ1-3,.,TRBV7-9,TGTGCCAGCAGCTCCGGGACAAACGCCGACACCATATATTTT,CASSSGTNADTIYF